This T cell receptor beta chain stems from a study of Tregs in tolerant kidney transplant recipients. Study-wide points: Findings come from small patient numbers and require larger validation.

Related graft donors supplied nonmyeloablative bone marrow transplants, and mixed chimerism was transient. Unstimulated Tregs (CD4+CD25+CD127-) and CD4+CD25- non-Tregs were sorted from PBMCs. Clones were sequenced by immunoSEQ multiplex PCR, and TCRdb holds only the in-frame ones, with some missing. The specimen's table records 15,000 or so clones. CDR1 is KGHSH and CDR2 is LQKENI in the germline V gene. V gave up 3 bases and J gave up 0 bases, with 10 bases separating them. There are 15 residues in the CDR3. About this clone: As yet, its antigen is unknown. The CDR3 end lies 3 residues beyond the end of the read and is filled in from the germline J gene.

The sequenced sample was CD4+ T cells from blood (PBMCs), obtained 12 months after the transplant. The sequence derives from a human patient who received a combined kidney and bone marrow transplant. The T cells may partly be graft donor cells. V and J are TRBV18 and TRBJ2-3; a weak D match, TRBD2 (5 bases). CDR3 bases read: TGTGCCAGCTCACCCCGGTCGGGGAGCACAGATACG. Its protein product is CASSPRSGSTDT. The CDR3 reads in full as CASSPRSGSTDTQYF.